The clone carrying this TCR beta chain was counted a few times. Relative to the germline gene, one junction end is altered; a read error may explain this. The CDR3 is 11 residues long. Germline CDR1 MNHEY, CDR2 SMNVEV (reference sequence). This specimen comes from a study of blood T cell repertoires in COVID-19. Overall study context: The United States, Italy and Spain provided the acute and convalescent COVID-19 samples. The cDNA or gDNA used as material had been derived from T cells, B-cell-depleted T cells, or PBMCs.

This table comes from immunoSEQ multiplex PCR, and its TCRdb copy is limited to in-frame clones, with some not included. The repertoire holds approximately 100,000 clones, with 87% as singletons. Material for sequencing was peripheral blood. This TCR derives from a man over 45 with acute or convalescent COVID-19. V is TRBV27 and J is TRBJ1-3, with 8 positions matching TRBD1. The CDR3 bases are TGTGCCAGCAGTTTAGGACAGGGTGGGTCTTTT. This gives the protein CASSLGQGGSF.